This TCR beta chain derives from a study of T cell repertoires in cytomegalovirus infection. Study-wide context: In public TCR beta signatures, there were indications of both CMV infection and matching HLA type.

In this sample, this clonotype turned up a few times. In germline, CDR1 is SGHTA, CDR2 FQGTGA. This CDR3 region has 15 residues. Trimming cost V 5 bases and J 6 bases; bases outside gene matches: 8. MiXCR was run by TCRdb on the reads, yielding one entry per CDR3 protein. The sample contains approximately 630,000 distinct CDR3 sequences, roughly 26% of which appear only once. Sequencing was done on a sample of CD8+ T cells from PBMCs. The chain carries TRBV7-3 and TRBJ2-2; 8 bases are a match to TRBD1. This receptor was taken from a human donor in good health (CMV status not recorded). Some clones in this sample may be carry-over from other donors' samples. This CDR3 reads CASSLRTGKAGELFF. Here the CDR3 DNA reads TGTGCCAGCAGCCTTCGGACAGGGAAGGCCGGGGAGCTGTTTTTT.